Listed below are T cell receptor beta chains from one sample, sequenced in a study of shared T cell receptors in the human thymus. The protocol was immunoSEQ multiplex PCR, while the TCRdb copy is restricted to in-frame clones and leaves out a portion. The data show some 700,000 clones, approximately 88% seen once. Separately, the same data were catalogued under a study of human thymus T cells.

Sequenced input: thymocytes. The source is a boy in the first two years of life with a congenital heart defect. CDR3s include the opening cysteine and the closing phenylalanine or tryptophan. D genes are given only for firm matches. The size entry is marked missing in some rows and otherwise reads once, few, many or a size class.

d_call clone_size j_call cdr3_length v_call cdr3_aa cdr3_nt
TRBD1 - TRBJ2-1 16 TRBV5-6 CASSPTGVGSYNEQFF TGTGCCAGCAGCCCAACAGGGGTTGGATCCTACAATGAGCAGTTCTTC
TRBD2 - TRBJ2-6 20 TRBV18 CASSPKPERGIISGANVLTF TGTGCCAGCTCACCTAAACCAGAGCGGGGTATTATCTCTGGGGCCAACGTCCTGACTTTC
- - TRBJ2-4 17 TRBV5-1 CASSLGQAMLAKNIQYF TGCGCCAGCAGCTTGGGGCAGGCAATGTTAGCCAAAAACATTCAGTACTTC
TRBD2 - TRBJ2-7 15 TRBV9 CASSAKSGTRSEQYF TGTGCCAGCAGCGCCAAATCCGGGACTAGGAGCGAGCAGTACTTC
TRBD2 - TRBJ2-3 17 TRBV10-2 CASIGLAGGPHTDTQYF TGCGCCAGCATTGGACTAGCGGGAGGCCCCCACACAGATACGCAGTATTTT
- few TRBJ1-4 14 TRBV28 CASSFVQVNEKLFF TGTGCCAGCAGTTTCGTCCAGGTTAATGAAAAACTGTTTTTT
TRBD2 - TRBJ2-7 14 TRBV9 CASSALAGGGEQYF TGTGCCAGCAGCGCACTAGCGGGAGGGGGTGAGCAGTACTTC
- - TRBJ1-2 17 TRBV21-1 CASSKDGSRGGDYGYTF TGTGCCAGCAGCAAAGATGGTTCAAGGGGAGGGGACTATGGCTACACCTTC
TRBD1 - TRBJ2-5 17 TRBV15 CATSSEKHRGWKETQYF TGTGCCACCAGCAGCGAGAAGCACAGGGGGTGGAAAGAGACCCAGTACTTC
- few TRBJ2-2 15 TRBV19 CASSRGEEGTGELFF TGTGCCAGTAGTCGCGGGGAAGAGGGCACCGGGGAGCTGTTTTTT
- - TRBJ2-3 13 TRBV27 CASSHVGTDTQYF TGTGCCAGCAGTCACGTAGGCACAGATACGCAGTATTTT
TRBD2 - TRBJ2-3 14 TRBV29-1 CSGGLAGRADTQYF TGCAGCGGTGGACTAGCGGGGAGGGCAGATACGCAGTATTTT
TRBD1 - TRBJ1-1 14 TRBV11-3 CASSDRGRFTEAFF TGTGCCAGCAGCGACAGGGGGAGGTTCACTGAAGCTTTCTTT
- once TRBJ2-7 15 TRBV4-1 CASSQADLPTYEQYF TGCGCCAGCAGCCAAGCAGATCTCCCCACCTACGAGCAGTACTTC
- - TRBJ2-1 20 TRBV7-8 CASSLVRPATPEPAVYEQFF TGTGCCAGCAGCTTAGTACGTCCCGCCACCCCGGAGCCCGCGGTGTATGAGCAGTTCTTC
- - TRBJ1-2 14 TRBV6-1 CASSGLPANYGYTF TGTGCCAGCAGTGGGCTCCCAGCTAACTATGGCTACACCTTC
- few TRBJ1-3 17 TRBV18 CASSPHGGPLQRNTIYF TGTGCCAGCTCACCACACGGAGGCCCCCTTCAGAGAAACACCATATATTTT
- - TRBJ2-1 18 TRBV7-9 CASSLNGGDSFFYNEQFF TGTGCCAGCAGCTTAAACGGAGGGGACAGTTTTTTCTACAATGAGCAGTTCTTC
- - TRBJ2-4 14 TRBV5-1 CASSLVGQKNIQYF TGCGCCAGCAGCTTGGTGGGGCAGAAAAACATTCAGTACTTC
TRBD2 - TRBJ2-7 17 TRBV30 CAWSRLAGGSGEYEQYF TGTGCCTGGAGCAGACTAGCGGGAGGGTCCGGGGAGTACGAGCAGTACTTC
TRBD1 - TRBJ2-2 16 TRBV5-1 CASSQGQGGFTGELFF TGCGCCAGCAGCCAGGGACAGGGGGGGTTCACCGGGGAGCTGTTTTTT
- - TRBJ1-1 15 TRBV5-6 CASSLRQTGNTEAFF TGTGCCAGCAGCCTCCGCCAGACAGGGAACACTGAAGCTTTCTTT
- - TRBJ2-7 16 TRBV14 CASSPKGKPLGGEQYF TGTGCCAGCAGCCCCAAGGGCAAGCCGTTAGGGGGCGAGCAGTACTTC
TRBD1 once TRBJ2-5 15 TRBV28 CASSSGQVVQETQYF TGTGCCAGCAGTTCGGGACAGGTCGTACAAGAGACCCAGTACTTC
- few TRBJ2-7 14 TRBV28 CASRPSRAYYEQYF TGTGCCAGCAGACCGTCCAGGGCTTATTACGAGCAGTACTTC
- - TRBJ2-3 20 TRBV28 CASSFPLGNEGFISTDTQYF TGTGCCAGCAGTTTCCCCCTTGGTAATGAGGGCTTCATTAGCACAGATACGCAGTATTTT
- - TRBJ2-7 11 TRBV6-5 CATRTTYEQYF TGTGCCACCAGGACTACCTACGAGCAGTACTTC
- - TRBJ1-3 16 TRBV9 CASSVERGPQGNTIYF TGTGCCAGCAGCGTAGAACGAGGTCCGCAGGGGAACACCATATATTTT
TRBD1 few TRBJ1-3 14 TRBV19 CASRDRASGNTIYF TGTGCCAGCCGGGACAGGGCGTCTGGAAACACCATATATTTT
- - TRBJ2-7 14 TRBV7-9 CASSPVPRDYEQYF TGTGCCAGCAGCCCTGTTCCGAGAGACTACGAGCAGTACTTC
- - TRBJ1-5 13 TRBV5-1 CASREDSNQPQHF TGCGCCAGCAGGGAGGATAGCAATCAGCCCCAGCATTTT
- - TRBJ1-1 15 TRBV4-3 CASSQDGGGRPEAFF TGCGCCAGCAGCCAAGATGGGGGGGGGCGACCTGAAGCTTTCTTT
TRBD1 - TRBJ2-7 17 TRBV14 CASSQTPHQGDSYEQYF TGTGCCAGCAGCCAAACCCCCCATCAGGGGGACTCCTACGAGCAGTACTTC
TRBD1 once TRBJ1-4 18 TRBV11-2 CASSGRTGLPWANEKLFF TGTGCCAGCAGCGGCCGGACAGGCCTACCTTGGGCTAATGAAAAACTGTTTTTT
- - TRBJ2-7 13 TRBV5-1 CASSWGTGYEQYF TGCGCCAGCAGCTGGGGGACTGGCTACGAGCAGTACTTC
TRBD2 - TRBJ2-3 15 TRBV10-3 CAISELGGRRDTQYF TGTGCCATCAGTGAGCTGGGAGGGCGGAGAGATACGCAGTATTTT
- - TRBJ1-1 18 TRBV19 CASRLYRGGDRGETEAFF TGTGCCAGTAGACTTTACAGAGGAGGGGATCGAGGGGAAACTGAAGCCTTCTTT
TRBD2 - TRBJ2-5 19 TRBV12-5 CASGLVPPSGRGWGETQYF TGTGCTAGTGGTTTGGTACCTCCTAGCGGGAGGGGTTGGGGAGAGACCCAGTACTTC
TRBD1 - TRBJ2-7 16 TRBV11-2 CASSLDRDRGPYEQYF TGTGCCAGCAGCTTAGATCGGGACAGGGGGCCCTACGAGCAGTACTTC
- - TRBJ2-5 11 TRBV20-1 CGLFFQETQYF TGTGGACTGTTCTTCCAAGAGACCCAGTACTTC
TRBD2 - TRBJ2-7 17 TRBV7-3 CASSLNGGAQGDYEQYF TGTGCCAGCAGCTTAAACGGGGGGGCTCAAGGTGACTACGAGCAGTACTTC
- - TRBJ2-7 14 TRBV21-1 CASSGRTGSYEQYF TGTGCCAGCAGCGGCCGGACAGGGTCGTACGAGCAGTACTTC
- - TRBJ2-3 16 TRBV9 CASRAGLGAYTDTQYF TGTGCCAGCAGAGCCGGCCTAGGGGCGTACACAGATACGCAGTATTTT
- - TRBJ2-7 15 TRBV10-3 CAISETERQFYEQYF TGTGCCATCAGTGAGACGGAGCGCCAATTCTACGAGCAGTACTTC
- - TRBJ2-3 13 TRBV6-5 CATKQERTDTQYF TGTGCCACCAAGCAGGAACGAACAGATACGCAGTATTTT
- - TRBJ1-4 14 TRBV27 CASRPDPEDEKLFF TGTGCCAGCAGGCCGGACCCGGAGGATGAAAAACTGTTTTTT
- - TRBJ2-1 17 TRBV4-1 CASSQEGWGRETYEQFF TGCGCCAGCAGCCAAGAAGGGTGGGGGCGGGAGACGTATGAGCAGTTCTTC
- - TRBJ1-1 16 TRBV7-2 CASSLRLWGGKTEAFF TGTGCCAGCAGCTTAAGGTTGTGGGGGGGGAAAACTGAAGCTTTCTTT
TRBD2 once TRBJ2-1 17 TRBV11-3 CASSLGEGIATYNEQFF TGTGCCAGCAGCCTTGGGGAGGGTATAGCTACCTACAATGAGCAGTTCTTC
- few TRBJ2-7 12 TRBV27 CASSLAGNEQYF TGTGCCAGCAGTTTGGCAGGGAACGAGCAGTACTTC
- once TRBJ1-5 17 TRBV11-2 CASSLFGGQASNQPQHF TGTGCCAGCAGCTTATTTGGAGGCCAGGCGAGCAATCAGCCCCAGCATTTT
- - TRBJ1-5 17 TRBV7-2 CASSYILSGRAIQPQHF TGTGCCAGCAGCTATATTCTATCAGGGAGGGCGATCCAGCCCCAGCATTTT